The source of this T cell receptor (beta chain) is a study of blood T cell repertoires in COVID-19. The germline V and J ends were trimmed by 0 bases and 1 base, with 7 bases remaining between them. Germline V lookup: CDR1 SGHRS, CDR2 YFSETQ. The CDR3 sequence is 14 residues long. This table comes from immunoSEQ multiplex PCR, and its TCRdb copy is limited to in-frame clones, with some not included. Among 410,000 or so clones listed, 70% to 90% were seen once. This clone was recorded once. Within the sample, other DNA sequences also encode this same CDR3. The gene calls are TRBV5-1 and TRBJ2-5, with D maybe TRBD2 (5 bases). The receptor comes from a woman in her 30s with active or convalescent COVID-19. Sequencing was done on a sample of peripheral blood. Written as DNA, the CDR3 is TGCGCCAGCAGCTTGGGGACTCTCCAAGAGACCCAGTACTTC. Protein product: CASSLGTLQETQYF.